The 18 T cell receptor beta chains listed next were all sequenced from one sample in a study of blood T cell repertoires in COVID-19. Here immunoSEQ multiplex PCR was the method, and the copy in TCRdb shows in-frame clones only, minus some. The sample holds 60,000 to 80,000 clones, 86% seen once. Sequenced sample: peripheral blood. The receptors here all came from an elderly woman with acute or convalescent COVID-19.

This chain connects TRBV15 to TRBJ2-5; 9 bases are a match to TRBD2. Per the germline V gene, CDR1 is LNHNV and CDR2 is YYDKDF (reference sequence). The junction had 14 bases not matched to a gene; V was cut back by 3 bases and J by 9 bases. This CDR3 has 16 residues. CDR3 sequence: CATSSSGTSTIRAQYF. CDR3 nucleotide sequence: TGTGCCACCAGCAGTTCCGGGACTAGCACCATCCGGGCCCAGTACTTC.

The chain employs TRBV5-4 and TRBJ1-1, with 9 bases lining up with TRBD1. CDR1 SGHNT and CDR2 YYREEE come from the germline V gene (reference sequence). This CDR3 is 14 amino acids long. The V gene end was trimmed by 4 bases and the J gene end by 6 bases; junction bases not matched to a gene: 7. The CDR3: CASSRDRDLPEAFF. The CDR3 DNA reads TGTGCCAGCAGCCGGGACAGGGACCTTCCTGAAGCTTTCTTT.

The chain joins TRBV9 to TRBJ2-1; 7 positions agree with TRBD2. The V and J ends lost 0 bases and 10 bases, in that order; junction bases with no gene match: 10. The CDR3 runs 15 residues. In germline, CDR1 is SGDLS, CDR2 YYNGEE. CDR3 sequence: CASSVVQSGGGEQFF. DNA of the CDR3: TGTGCCAGCAGCGTAGTACAGTCGGGGGGTGGCGAGCAGTTCTTC.

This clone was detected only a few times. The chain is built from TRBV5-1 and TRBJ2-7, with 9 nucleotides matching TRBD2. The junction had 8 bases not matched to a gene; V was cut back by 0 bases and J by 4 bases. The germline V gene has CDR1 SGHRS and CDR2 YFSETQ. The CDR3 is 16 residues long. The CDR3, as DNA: TGCGCCAGCAGCTTGGCCAGCGGGAGGACGAGATACGAGCAGTACTTC. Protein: CASSLASGRTRYEQYF.

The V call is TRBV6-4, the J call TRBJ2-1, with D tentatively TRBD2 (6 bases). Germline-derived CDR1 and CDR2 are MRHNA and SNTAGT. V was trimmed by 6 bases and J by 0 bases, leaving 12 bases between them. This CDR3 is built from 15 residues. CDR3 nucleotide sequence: TGTGCCAGCAGCCGGGACTTTAGCTCCTACAATGAGCAGTTCTTC. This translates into CASSRDFSSYNEQFF.

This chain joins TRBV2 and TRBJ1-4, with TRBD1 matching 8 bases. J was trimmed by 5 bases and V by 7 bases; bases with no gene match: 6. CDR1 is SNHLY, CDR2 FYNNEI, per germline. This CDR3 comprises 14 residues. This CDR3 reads CASTRQGRNEKLFF. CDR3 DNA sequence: TGTGCCAGCACCAGACAGGGGAGAAATGAAAAACTGTTTTTT.

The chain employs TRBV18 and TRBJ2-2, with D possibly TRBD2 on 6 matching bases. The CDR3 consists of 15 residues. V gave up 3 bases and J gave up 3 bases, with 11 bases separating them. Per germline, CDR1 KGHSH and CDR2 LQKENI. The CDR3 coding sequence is TGTGCCAGCTCACCGCGGGGATTGGACACCGGGGAGCTGTTTTTT. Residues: CASSPRGLDTGELFF.

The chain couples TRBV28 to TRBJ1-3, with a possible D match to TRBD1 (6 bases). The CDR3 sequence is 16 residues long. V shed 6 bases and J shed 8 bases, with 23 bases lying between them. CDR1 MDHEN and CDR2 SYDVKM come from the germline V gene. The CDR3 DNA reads TGTGCCAGCAGAACGCCGGTTACAGGGACCGGGGACACCATATATTTT. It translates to CASRTPVTGTGDTIYF.

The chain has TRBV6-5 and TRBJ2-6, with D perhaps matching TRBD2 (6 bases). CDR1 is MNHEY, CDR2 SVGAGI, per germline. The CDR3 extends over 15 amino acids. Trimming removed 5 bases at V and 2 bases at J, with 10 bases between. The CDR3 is CASSRSGAGANVLTF. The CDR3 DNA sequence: TGTGCCAGCAGTCGGTCGGGAGCTGGGGCCAACGTCCTGACTTTC.

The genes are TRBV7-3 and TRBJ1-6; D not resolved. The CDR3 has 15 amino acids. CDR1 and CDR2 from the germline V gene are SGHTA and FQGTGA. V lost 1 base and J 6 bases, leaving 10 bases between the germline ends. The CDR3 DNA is TGTGCCAGCAGCTTAAATCCAGGTTCTAATTCACCCCTCCACTTT. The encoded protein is CASSLNPGSNSPLHF.

The CDR3 DNA sequence: TGTGCCAGCAATCCCCCAGGGGGCAGAAAGACCCAGTACTTC. Protein sequence: CASNPPGGRKTQYF. The chain links TRBV6-5 to TRBJ2-5; the match to TRBD1 covers 8 bases. With V trimmed by 7 bases and J by 6 bases, 10 bases remained unmatched. Germline CDR1 MNHEY, CDR2 SVGAGI. The CDR3 loop spans 14 amino acids.

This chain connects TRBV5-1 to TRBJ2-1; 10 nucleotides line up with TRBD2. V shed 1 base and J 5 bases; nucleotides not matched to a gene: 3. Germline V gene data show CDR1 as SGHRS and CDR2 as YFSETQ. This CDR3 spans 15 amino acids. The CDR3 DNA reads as TGCGCCAGCAGCTTGACTAGCGGGGATAACAATGAGCAGTTCTTC. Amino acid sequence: CASSLTSGDNNEQFF.

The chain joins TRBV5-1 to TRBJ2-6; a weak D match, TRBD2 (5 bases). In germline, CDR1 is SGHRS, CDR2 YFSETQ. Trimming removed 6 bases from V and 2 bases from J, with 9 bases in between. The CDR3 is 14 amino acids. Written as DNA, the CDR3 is TGCGCCAGCAAATCCGGGGCTGGGGCCAACGTCCTGACTTTC. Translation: CASKSGAGANVLTF.

CDR3 coding DNA: TGCAGCGTTGAAAGCCAGGGGCAGAAGCAGTACTTC. It encodes CSVESQGQKQYF. The gene calls are TRBV29-1 and TRBJ2-7, with D maybe TRBD1 (6 bases). The V and J ends lost 2 bases and 8 bases respectively, with 13 bases between them. The germline V gene encodes CDR1 SQVTM and CDR2 ANQGSEA. The CDR3 has 12 residues.

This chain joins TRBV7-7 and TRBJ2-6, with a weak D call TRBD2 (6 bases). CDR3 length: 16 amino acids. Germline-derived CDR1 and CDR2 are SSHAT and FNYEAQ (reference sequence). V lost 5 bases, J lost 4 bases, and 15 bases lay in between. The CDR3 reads CASSLGRDRGANVLTF. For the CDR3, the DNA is TGTGCCAGCAGCCTTGGGCGGGACCGGGGGGCCAACGTCCTGACTTTC.

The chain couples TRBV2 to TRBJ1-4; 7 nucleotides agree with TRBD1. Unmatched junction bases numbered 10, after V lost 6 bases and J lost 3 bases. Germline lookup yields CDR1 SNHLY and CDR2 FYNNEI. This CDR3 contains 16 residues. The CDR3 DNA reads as TGTGCCAGCAGGAGGACAGCCAGGGGGGCTAATGAAAAACTGTTTTTT. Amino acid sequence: CASRRTARGANEKLFF.

The CDR3 protein is CASNSPSGGYNEQFF. CDR3 bases: TGTGCCAGTAACTCACCTAGCGGGGGTTACAATGAGCAGTTCTTC. The V gene is TRBV19, the J gene TRBJ2-1; 10 bases are shared with TRBD2. V gave up 7 bases and J gave up 4 bases; unmatched junction bases: 7. Germline values: CDR1 LNHDA, CDR2 SQIVND (reference sequence). This CDR3 contains 15 residues. Full variable domain (outside the CDR3, taken from reference TRBV19 and TRBJ2-1): DGGITQSPKYLFRKEGQNVTLSCEQNLNHDAMYWYRQDPGQGLRLIYYSQIVNDFQKGDIAEGYSVSREKKESFPLTVTSAQKNPTAFYLCASNSPSGGYNEQFFGPGTRLTVL.

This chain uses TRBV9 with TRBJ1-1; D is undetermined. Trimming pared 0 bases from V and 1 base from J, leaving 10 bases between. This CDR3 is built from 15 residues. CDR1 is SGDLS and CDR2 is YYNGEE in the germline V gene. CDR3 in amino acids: CASSVDLNWNTEAFF. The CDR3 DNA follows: TGTGCCAGCAGCGTAGACCTGAACTGGAACACTGAAGCTTTCTTT.